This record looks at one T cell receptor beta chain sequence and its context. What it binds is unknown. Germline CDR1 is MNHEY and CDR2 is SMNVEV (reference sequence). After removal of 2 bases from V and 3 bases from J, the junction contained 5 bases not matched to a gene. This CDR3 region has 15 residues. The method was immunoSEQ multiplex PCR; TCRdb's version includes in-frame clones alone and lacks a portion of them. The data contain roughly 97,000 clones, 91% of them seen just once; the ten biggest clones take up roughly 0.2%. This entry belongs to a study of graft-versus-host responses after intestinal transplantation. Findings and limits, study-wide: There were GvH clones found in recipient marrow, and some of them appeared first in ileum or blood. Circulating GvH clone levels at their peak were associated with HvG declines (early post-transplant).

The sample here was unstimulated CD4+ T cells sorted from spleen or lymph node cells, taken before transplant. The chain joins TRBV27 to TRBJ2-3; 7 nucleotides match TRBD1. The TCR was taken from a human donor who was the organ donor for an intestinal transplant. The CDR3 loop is CASSLGQVVTDTQYF. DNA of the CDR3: TGTGCCAGCAGTTTAGGACAGGTGGTGACAGATACGCAGTATTTT.